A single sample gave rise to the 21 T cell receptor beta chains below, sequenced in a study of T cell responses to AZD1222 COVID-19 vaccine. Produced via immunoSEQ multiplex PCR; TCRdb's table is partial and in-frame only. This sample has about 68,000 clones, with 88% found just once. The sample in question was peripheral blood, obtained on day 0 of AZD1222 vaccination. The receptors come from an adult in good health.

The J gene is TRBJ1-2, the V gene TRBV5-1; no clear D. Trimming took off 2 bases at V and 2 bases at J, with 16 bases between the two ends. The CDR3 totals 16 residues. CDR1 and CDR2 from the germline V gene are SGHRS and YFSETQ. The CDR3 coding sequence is TGCGCCAGCAGCTTTTCTCCCCGGCCCGCAAACTATGGCTACACCTTC. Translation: CASSFSPRPANYGYTF.

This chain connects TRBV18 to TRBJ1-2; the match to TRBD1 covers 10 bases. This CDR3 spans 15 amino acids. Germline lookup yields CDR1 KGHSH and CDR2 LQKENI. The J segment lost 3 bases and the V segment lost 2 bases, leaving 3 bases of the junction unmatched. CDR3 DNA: TGTGCCAGCTCACCAGTCGGACAGGGGGACTATGGCTACACCTTC. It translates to CASSPVGQGDYGYTF.

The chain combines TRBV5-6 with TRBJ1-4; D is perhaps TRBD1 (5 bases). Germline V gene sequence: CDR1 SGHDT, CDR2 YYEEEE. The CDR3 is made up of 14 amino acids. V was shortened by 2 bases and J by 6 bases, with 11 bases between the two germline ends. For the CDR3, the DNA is TGTGCCAGCAGCTTACCGGGGGGTGATGAAAAACTGTTTTTT. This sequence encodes CASSLPGGDEKLFF.

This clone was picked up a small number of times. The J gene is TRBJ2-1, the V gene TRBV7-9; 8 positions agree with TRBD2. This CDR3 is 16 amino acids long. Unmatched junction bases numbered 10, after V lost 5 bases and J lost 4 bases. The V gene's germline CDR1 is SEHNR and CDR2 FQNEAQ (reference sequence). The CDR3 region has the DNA TGTGCCAGCAGCGTACAATCCGGGACTAGGTACAATGAGCAGTTCTTC. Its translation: CASSVQSGTRYNEQFF.

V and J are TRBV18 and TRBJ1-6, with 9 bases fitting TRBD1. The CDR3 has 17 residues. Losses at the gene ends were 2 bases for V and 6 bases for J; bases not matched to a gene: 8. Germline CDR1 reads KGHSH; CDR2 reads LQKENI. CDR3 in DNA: TGTGCCAGCTCACCAATTCCGGGACAGGGCTTTAATTCACCCCTCCACTTT. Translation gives CASSPIPGQGFNSPLHF.

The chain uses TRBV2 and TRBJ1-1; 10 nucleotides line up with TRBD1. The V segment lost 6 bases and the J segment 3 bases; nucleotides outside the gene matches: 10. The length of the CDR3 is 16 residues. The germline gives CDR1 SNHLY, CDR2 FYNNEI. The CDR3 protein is CASRVGQGRMDTEAFF. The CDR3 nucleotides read TGTGCCAGCAGGGTGGGACAGGGGAGAATGGACACTGAAGCTTTCTTT.

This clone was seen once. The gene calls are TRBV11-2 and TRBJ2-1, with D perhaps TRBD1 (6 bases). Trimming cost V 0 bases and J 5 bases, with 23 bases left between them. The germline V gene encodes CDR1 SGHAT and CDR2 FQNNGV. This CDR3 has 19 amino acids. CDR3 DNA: TGTGCCAGCAGCTTAGATTCGGGGACCTGGGGGCGGGCAAACAATGAGCAGTTCTTC. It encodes CASSLDSGTWGRANNEQFF.

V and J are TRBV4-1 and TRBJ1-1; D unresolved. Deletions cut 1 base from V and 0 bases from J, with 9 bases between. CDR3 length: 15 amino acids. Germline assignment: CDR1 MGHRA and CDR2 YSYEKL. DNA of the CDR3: TGCGCCAGCAGCCAAGTCAATAGGATGAACACTGAAGCTTTCTTT. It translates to CASSQVNRMNTEAFF.

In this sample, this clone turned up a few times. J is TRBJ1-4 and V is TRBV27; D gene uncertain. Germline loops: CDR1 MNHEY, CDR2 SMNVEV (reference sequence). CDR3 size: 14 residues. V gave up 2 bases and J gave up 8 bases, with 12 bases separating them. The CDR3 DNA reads TGTGCCAGCAGTTTACAACCCAGCCGCGAAAAACTGTTTTTT. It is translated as CASSLQPSREKLFF.

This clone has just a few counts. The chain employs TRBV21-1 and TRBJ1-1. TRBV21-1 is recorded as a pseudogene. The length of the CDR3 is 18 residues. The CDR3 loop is CASSKDRGEKTLSTEAFF. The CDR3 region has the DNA TGTGCCAGCAGCAAAGACCGGGGCGAGAAGACCCTTAGCACTGAAGCTTTCTTT.

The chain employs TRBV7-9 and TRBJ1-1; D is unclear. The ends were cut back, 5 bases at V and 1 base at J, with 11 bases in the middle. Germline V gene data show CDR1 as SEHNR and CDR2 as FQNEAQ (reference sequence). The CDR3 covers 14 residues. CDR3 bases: TGTGCCAGCAGCGCCGGAACAAGGAACACTGAAGCTTTCTTT. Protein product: CASSAGTRNTEAFF.

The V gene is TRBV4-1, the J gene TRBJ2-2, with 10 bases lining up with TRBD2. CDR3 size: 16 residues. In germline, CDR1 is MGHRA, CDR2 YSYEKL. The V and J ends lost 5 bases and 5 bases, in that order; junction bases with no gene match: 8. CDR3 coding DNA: TGCGCCAGCAGCAGGTCCGGACTAGCGGCTACCGGGGAGCTGTTTTTT. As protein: CASSRSGLAATGELFF.

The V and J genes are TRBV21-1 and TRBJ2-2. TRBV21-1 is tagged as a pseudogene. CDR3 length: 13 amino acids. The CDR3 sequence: CASSPTWSGELFF. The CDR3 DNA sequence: TGTGCCAGCAGCCCGACGTGGTCCGGGGAGCTGTTTTTT.

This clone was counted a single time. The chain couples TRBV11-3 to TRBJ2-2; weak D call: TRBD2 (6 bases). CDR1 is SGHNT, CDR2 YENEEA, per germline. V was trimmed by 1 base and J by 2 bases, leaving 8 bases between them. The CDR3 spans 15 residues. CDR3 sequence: CASSLGRVNTGELFF. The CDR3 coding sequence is TGTGCCAGCAGCTTAGGGAGGGTAAACACCGGGGAGCTGTTTTTT.

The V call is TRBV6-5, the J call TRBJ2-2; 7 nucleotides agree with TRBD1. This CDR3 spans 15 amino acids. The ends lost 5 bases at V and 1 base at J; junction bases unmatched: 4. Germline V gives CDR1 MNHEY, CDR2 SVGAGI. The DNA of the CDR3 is TGTGCCAGCAGTAACCGACAGGGGAACACCGGGGAGCTGTTTTTT. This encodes CASSNRQGNTGELFF.

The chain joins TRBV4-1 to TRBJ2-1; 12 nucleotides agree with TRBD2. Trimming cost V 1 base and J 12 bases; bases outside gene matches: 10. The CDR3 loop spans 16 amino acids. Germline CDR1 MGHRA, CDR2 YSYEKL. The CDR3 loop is CASSQAGTSGPRGQFF. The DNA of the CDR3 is TGCGCCAGCAGCCAAGCCGGGACTAGCGGGCCTAGGGGGCAGTTCTTC.

The CDR3 loop is CASSLNRGEPQHF. DNA of the CDR3: TGTGCCAGCAGCTTGAACAGGGGGGAGCCCCAGCATTTT. The chain couples TRBV7-2 to TRBJ1-5, with TRBD1 identical over 8 bases. CDR3 size: 13 residues. V dropped 3 bases and J dropped 8; count of bases not matched to a gene: 3. Germline CDR1 reads SGHTA; CDR2 reads FQGNSA.

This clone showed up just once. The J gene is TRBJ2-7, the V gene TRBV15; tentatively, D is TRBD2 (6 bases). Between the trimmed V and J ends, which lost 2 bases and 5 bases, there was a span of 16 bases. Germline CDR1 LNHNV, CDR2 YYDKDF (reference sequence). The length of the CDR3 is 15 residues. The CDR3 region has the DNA TGTGCCACCAGCAGAAGGACTACCTTCGGGAACGAGCAGTACTTC. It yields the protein CATSRRTTFGNEQYF.

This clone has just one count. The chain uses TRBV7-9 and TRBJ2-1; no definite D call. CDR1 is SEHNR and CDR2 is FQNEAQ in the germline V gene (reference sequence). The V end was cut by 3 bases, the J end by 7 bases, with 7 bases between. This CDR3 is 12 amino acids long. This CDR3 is CASSFLGNEQFF. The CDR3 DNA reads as TGTGCCAGCAGCTTTCTGGGGAATGAGCAGTTCTTC.

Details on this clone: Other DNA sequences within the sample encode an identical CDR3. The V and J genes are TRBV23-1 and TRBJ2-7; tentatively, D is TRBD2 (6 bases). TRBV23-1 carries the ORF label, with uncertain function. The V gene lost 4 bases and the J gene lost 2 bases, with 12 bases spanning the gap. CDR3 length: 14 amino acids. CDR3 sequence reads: CASSRGRWTYEQYF. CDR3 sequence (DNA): TGCGCCAGCAGTCGTGGGAGGTGGACCTACGAGCAGTACTTC.

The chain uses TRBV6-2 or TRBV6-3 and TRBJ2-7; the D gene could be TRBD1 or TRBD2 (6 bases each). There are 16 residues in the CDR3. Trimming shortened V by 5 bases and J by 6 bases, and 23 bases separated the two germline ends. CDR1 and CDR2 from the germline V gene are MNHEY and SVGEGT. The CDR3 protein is CASSAPRGGRRGEQYF. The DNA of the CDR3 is TGTGCCAGCAGTGCCCCCCGAGGGGGTAGGAGGGGCGAGCAGTACTTC.